These 32 T cell receptor beta chains were all obtained from the same sample, sequenced in a study of CD8 T cells in Susac syndrome (dated by TCRdb to between 2018 and 2021). The library was prepared using the immunoSEQ multiplex PCR assay. RNA was extracted using the RNeasy kit, and roughly 0.5 to 1 ug of the RNA was reverse transcribed with random hexamers. TCRdb passed the public sequencing reads through fastp at Q25 and MiXCR, retaining productive beta sequences. One record per CDR3 amino acid sequence lists the most common genes and DNA. A total of some 190,000 distinct CDR3 sequences appear in this sample, 94% of them only once. The ten largest account for around 0.15% of the sample. The sequencing input was CD4+ T cells from PBMCs. The receptors stem from a human donor with Susac syndrome.

This clonotype is a singleton in its sample. The chain has TRBV29-1 and TRBJ1-2, with D perhaps TRBD1 (6 bases). Germline V gene data show CDR1 as SQVTM and CDR2 as ANQGSEA. Trimming stripped 3 bases from V and 5 bases from J, with 16 bases between. The CDR3 length is 14 residues. Written as DNA, the CDR3 is TGCAGCGTTGAGCCGTGGGGGGGCGCGTATGGCTACACCTTC. Protein sequence: CSVEPWGGAYGYTF.

This clonotype was recorded only once. The chain is built from TRBV18 and TRBJ2-1; D is perhaps TRBD2 (6 bases). CDR3 size: 16 residues. V lost 5 bases to trimming and J lost 7 bases, with 21 bases between them. The germline gives CDR1 KGHSH, CDR2 LQKENI. CDR3 sequence (DNA): TGTGCCAGCTCATTAACGGCAGGGTACGCGGGAAATGAGCAGTTCTTC. Residues: CASSLTAGYAGNEQFF.

This sequence joins TRBV20-1 and TRBJ1-5; D unclear. V shed 0 bases and J shed 1 base, with 7 bases lying between them. CDR1 is DFQATT and CDR2 is SNEGSKA in the germline V gene (reference sequence). The CDR3 is 14 residues long. CDR3 protein: CSARDVVSNQPQHF. The CDR3 coding sequence is TGCAGTGCTAGAGATGTGGTCAGCAATCAGCCCCAGCATTTT.

The chain recombines TRBV12-3 or TRBV12-4 with TRBJ1-1; maybe TRBD1 (5 bases). Trimming pared 2 bases from V and 12 bases from J, leaving 13 bases between. The CDR3 totals 12 residues. CDR3 sequence reads: CASSLSGSATFF. Here the CDR3 DNA reads TGTGCCAGCAGTTTATCAGGGAGTGCGACTTTCTTT.

The chain joins TRBV6-2 or TRBV6-3 to TRBJ1-1; D is unresolved. The V and J ends lost 6 bases and 3 bases respectively, with 11 bases between them. This CDR3 is 13 amino acids long. The germline gives CDR1 MNHEY, CDR2 SVGEGT. CDR3 sequence reads: CASSPPGYTEAFF. The CDR3 region has the DNA TGTGCCAGCAGCCCCCCGGGATACACTGAAGCTTTCTTT.

V usage is TRBV5-1 and J usage is TRBJ2-5, with 7 bases aligning to TRBD1. This CDR3 contains 15 residues. The V gene end was trimmed by 3 bases and the J gene end by 5 bases; junction bases not matched to a gene: 10. Germline CDR1 reads SGHRS; CDR2 reads YFSETQ. The chain's CDR3 is CASSSDTGERETQYF. CDR3 nucleotide sequence: TGCGCCAGCAGCTCCGACACAGGGGAGAGGGAGACCCAGTACTTC.

The rearrangement links TRBV9 to TRBJ2-7; 8 nucleotides line up with TRBD1. The CDR3 loop spans 14 amino acids. CDR1 and CDR2 (germline): SGDLS, YYNGEE. The V and J ends lost 4 bases and 3 bases, in that order; junction bases with no gene match: 6. The CDR3 loop is CASSRTGQVYEQYF. CDR3 DNA: TGTGCCAGCAGCAGAACGGGACAGGTCTACGAGCAGTACTTC. The complete variable domain, with remaining parts taken from reference TRBV9 and TRBJ2-7, reads DSGVTQTPKHLITATGQRVTLRCSPRSGDLSVYWYQQSLDQGLQFLIQYYNGEERAKGNILERFSAQQFPDLHSELNLSSLELGDSALYFCASSRTGQVYEQYFGPGTRLTVT.

The chain joins TRBV12-3 or TRBV12-4 to TRBJ2-3; 10 nucleotides align to TRBD2. The trim removed 5 bases at V and 6 bases at J, leaving 5 bases unmatched. This CDR3 has 14 residues. The CDR3 DNA reads TGTGCCAGCAGTACTAGCGGGGCTGTGGATACGCAGTATTTT. Its translation is CASSTSGAVDTQYF.

The chain carries TRBV29-1 and TRBJ2-5, with 9 bases that match TRBD1. CDR3 length equals 14 residues. V was clipped by 4 bases and J by 5 bases; unmatched bases: 8. From germline, CDR1 is SQVTM and CDR2 ANQGSEA. The CDR3 loop reads CSVGDRGRTETQYF. In DNA form, the CDR3 reads TGCAGCGTTGGAGACAGGGGGAGAACGGAGACCCAGTACTTC.

This chain links TRBV7-2 with TRBJ2-3, with TRBD1 matching over 7 bases. Trimming removed 2 bases from V and 2 bases from J; junction bases left unmatched: 4. This CDR3 is 15 amino acids long. Germline V gene data show CDR1 as SGHTA and CDR2 as FQGNSA. The CDR3 DNA follows: TGTGCCAGCAGCTTAAGGGGGCAGGCCACAGATACGCAGTATTTT. Protein: CASSLRGQATDTQYF.

The V and J genes are TRBV18 and TRBJ1-5; D is uncertain. The V gene's germline CDR1 is KGHSH and CDR2 LQKENI. The CDR3 is 16 residues long. The V end was cut by 5 bases, the J end by 2 bases, with 16 bases between. CDR3 in DNA: TGTGCCAGCTCATATAAGCGGCAGGAGGGCAATCAGCCCCAGCATTTT. It yields the protein CASSYKRQEGNQPQHF.

The chain has TRBV11-2 and TRBJ2-3; 14 positions agree with TRBD2. The CDR3 runs 18 residues. CDR1 and CDR2 from the germline V gene are SGHAT and FQNNGV. V lost 3 bases, J lost 0 bases, and 5 bases stayed unmatched. CDR3 DNA: TGTGCCAGCAGCTTCCTAGGACTAGCGGGGGGTAGCACAGATACGCAGTATTTT. As protein: CASSFLGLAGGSTDTQYF.

The chain is built from TRBV10-3 and TRBJ2-5, with 8 bases fitting TRBD1. The CDR3 covers 13 residues. V lost 8 bases, J lost 1 base, and 3 bases stayed unmatched. The germline V gene has CDR1 ENHRY and CDR2 SYGVKD. Here the CDR3 reads CAIGGQVQETQYF. DNA for the CDR3: TGTGCCATCGGGGGACAGGTCCAAGAGACCCAGTACTTC.

The rearrangement joins TRBV3-1 to TRBJ2-1, with 13 bases fitting TRBD2. The length of the CDR3 is 16 residues. From germline, CDR1 is LGHDT and CDR2 YNNKEL (reference sequence). Trimming cost V 4 bases and J 4 bases; bases outside gene matches: 4. The CDR3 sequence: CASSRTSGGVYNEQFF. Here the CDR3 DNA reads TGTGCCAGCAGCCGGACTAGCGGGGGTGTTTACAATGAGCAGTTCTTC.

The chain is built from TRBV10-2 and TRBJ1-1, with unresolved D. CDR1 is WSHSY and CDR2 is SAAADI in the germline V gene. V lost 5 bases to trimming and J lost 4 bases, with 11 bases between them. CDR3 length equals 13 residues. The CDR3 region is CASSQLRFTEAFF. The CDR3 bases are TGCGCCAGCAGTCAACTGAGGTTCACTGAAGCTTTCTTT.

A few counts support this clonotype. The V gene is TRBV30, the J gene TRBJ2-3; 8 nucleotides line up with TRBD2. CDR1 and CDR2 (germline): GTSNPN, SVGIG (reference sequence). This CDR3 has 16 residues. V lost 1 base, J lost 4 bases, and 10 bases stayed unmatched. CDR3 in DNA: TGTGCCTGGAGTGGCCCTGGCGGGGGGAGGGCAGATACGCAGTATTTT. Its protein product is CAWSGPGGGRADTQYF. Full variable domain (outside the CDR3, taken from reference TRBV30 and TRBJ2-3): SQTIHQWPATLVQPVGSPLSLECTVEGTSNPNLYWYRQAAGRGLQLLFYSVGIGQISSEVPQNLSASRPQDRQFILSSKKLLLSDSGFYLCAWSGPGGGRADTQYFGPGTRLTVL.

This chain links TRBV30 with TRBJ1-2; D call uncertain. The germline gives CDR1 GTSNPN, CDR2 SVGIG (reference sequence). This CDR3 spans 13 amino acids. The V end was cut by 4 bases, the J end by 5 bases, with 14 bases between. CDR3 loop: CAWTREYTYGYTF. In DNA, the CDR3 is TGTGCCTGGACCCGCGAATACACGTATGGCTACACCTTC.

DNA of the CDR3: TGCAGTGCCCGGACAGGGGCGACCTACGAGCAGTACTTC. Protein: CSARTGATYEQYF. This sequence joins TRBV20-1 and TRBJ2-7; TRBD1 agrees at 9 bases. This CDR3 is 13 amino acids long. J was trimmed by 2 bases and V by 6 bases; bases with no gene match: 5. Germline assignment: CDR1 DFQATT and CDR2 SNEGSKA (reference sequence).

This chain uses TRBV27 with TRBJ2-3; D is perhaps TRBD2 (7 bases). Between the trimmed V and J ends, which lost 5 bases and 1 base, there was a span of 13 bases. Germline CDR1 and CDR2: MNHEY and SMNVEV (reference sequence). The CDR3 is 15 amino acids. The CDR3 loop reads CASSVGGAGTDTQYF. DNA of the CDR3: TGTGCCAGCAGTGTAGGGGGGGCGGGCACAGATACGCAGTATTTT.

The chain employs TRBV6-6 and TRBJ2-1; D is perhaps TRBD2 (6 bases). Trimming cost V 2 bases and J 5 bases, with 13 bases left between them. Germline CDR1 MNHNY, CDR2 SVGAGI (reference sequence). The CDR3 runs 15 residues. The CDR3 region has the DNA TGTGCCAGCAGTTACCCGGAGGGAAACCACAATGAGCAGTTCTTC. Residues: CASSYPEGNHNEQFF.

The CDR3 bases are TGCGCCAGCAGCGACGGACAAGTAGGGGAAAAACTGTTTTTT. Translated: CASSDGQVGEKLFF. The chain combines TRBV5-1 with TRBJ1-4; D is perhaps TRBD1 (5 bases). Trimming left V 4 bases short and J 8 bases short, with 15 bases between. The CDR3 length is 14 residues. Germline V gene data show CDR1 as SGHRS and CDR2 as YFSETQ.

The rearrangement uses TRBV2 and TRBJ2-7; D remains unclear. Germline V CDR1 and CDR2: SNHLY, FYNNEI. V lost 5 bases, J lost 1 base, and 12 bases lay in between. CDR3 length: 14 residues. The CDR3 DNA follows: TGTGCCAGCAGTACCCACCGTATGTCCTACGAGCAGTACTTC. This encodes CASSTHRMSYEQYF. Variable domain in full (rest from reference TRBV2 and TRBJ2-7): EPEVTQTPSHQVTQMGQEVILRCVPISNHLYFYWYRQILGQKVEFLVSFYNNEISEKSEIFDDQFSVERPDGSNFTLKIRSTKLEDSAMYFCASSTHRMSYEQYFGPGTRLTVT.

This sequence joins TRBV2 and TRBJ1-1, with D hard to call. With 1 base removed from V and 2 bases from J, the gap between germline ends came to 11 bases. The CDR3 sequence is 15 residues long. Germline assignment: CDR1 SNHLY and CDR2 FYNNEI. CDR3 nucleotides: TGTGCCAGCAGTGAAGAAATGGAGAGCAACACTGAAGCTTTCTTT. It translates to CASSEEMESNTEAFF.

The chain has TRBV3-1 and TRBJ1-2; unclear D gene. Germline lookup yields CDR1 LGHDT and CDR2 YNNKEL (reference sequence). The V end was cut by 1 base, the J end by 2 bases, with 11 bases between. This CDR3 comprises 15 residues. The CDR3 reads CASSQGPLVNYGYTF. The CDR3 bases are TGTGCCAGCAGCCAAGGACCGTTGGTAAACTATGGCTACACCTTC.

The rearrangement joins TRBV5-6 to TRBJ1-3, with D uncertain. This CDR3 has 13 amino acids. Germline V gene data show CDR1 as SGHDT and CDR2 as YYEEEE. V shed 3 bases and J shed 4 bases, with 8 bases lying between them. The CDR3 region has the DNA TGTGCCAGCAGCTGGGGATCAGGAAACACCATATATTTT. Amino acid sequence: CASSWGSGNTIYF. Full variable domain (remainder filled in from reference TRBV5-6 and TRBJ1-3): DAGVTQSPTHLIKTRGQQVTLRCSPKSGHDTVSWYQQALGQGPQFIFQYYEEEERQRGNFPDRFSGHQFPNYSSELNVNALLLGDSALYLCASSWGSGNTIYFGEGSWLTVV.

CDR3 nucleotide sequence: TGTGCCAGTAGTATAGGGATCCCAGATACGCAGTATTTT. The encoded protein is CASSIGIPDTQYF. This chain connects TRBV19 to TRBJ2-3, with no clear D. V was pared by 1 base and J by 4 bases, with 6 bases between. The CDR3 totals 13 residues. Germline CDR1 LNHDA, CDR2 SQIVND (reference sequence).

This chain uses TRBV5-1 with TRBJ1-3; TRBD1 might be the D (5 bases). The germline V gene has CDR1 SGHRS and CDR2 YFSETQ. The CDR3 totals 15 residues. V lost 4 bases and J 1 base, leaving 12 bases between the germline ends. CDR3 sequence: CASSLGGGSGNTIYF. CDR3 sequence (DNA): TGCGCCAGCAGCCTTGGTGGGGGGTCTGGAAACACCATATATTTT.

CDR3 sequence: CSARPGSSGNTIYF. The CDR3 DNA reads as TGCAGTGCTAGGCCGGGAAGCTCTGGAAACACCATATATTTT. The chain is built from TRBV20-1 and TRBJ1-3; D ambiguous. Germline CDR1 and CDR2: DFQATT and SNEGSKA (reference sequence). V was clipped by 3 bases and J by 0 bases, with 9 bases between them. CDR3 size: 14 residues.

The chain has TRBV20-1 and TRBJ2-5; 7 nucleotides line up with TRBD1. This CDR3 comprises 13 residues. V shed 4 bases and J 0 bases; nucleotides not matched to a gene: 2. Germline V gene data show CDR1 as DFQATT and CDR2 as SNEGSKA (reference sequence). This chain's CDR3 is CSANGQDQETQYF. CDR3 coding DNA: TGCAGTGCTAACGGACAGGACCAAGAGACCCAGTACTTC.

The V call is TRBV12-3 or TRBV12-4, the J call TRBJ1-1; 9 bases are shared with TRBD1. The CDR3 length is 15 residues. The junction had 10 bases not matched to a gene; V was cut back by 6 bases and J by 5 bases. CDR3: CASSPTQGARTEAFF. The CDR3 nucleotides read TGTGCCAGCAGCCCAACACAGGGGGCCCGAACTGAAGCTTTCTTT.

The chain combines TRBV20-1 with TRBJ2-3; 9 bases agree with TRBD2. The trim removed 6 bases at V and 6 bases at J, leaving 22 bases unmatched. The CDR3 loop spans 18 amino acids. Germline V gene lookup returns CDR1 DFQATT and CDR2 SNEGSKA (reference sequence). As DNA, the CDR3 is TGCAGTGCCTGGCGGGCTAGCGGGGACGGTGGGGGGTGGGATACGCAGTATTTT. It translates to CSAWRASGDGGGWDTQYF.

The V and J genes are TRBV4-1 and TRBJ2-5, with D maybe TRBD2 (5 bases). This CDR3 region has 15 residues. Looked up from germline, CDR1 is MGHRA and CDR2 is YSYEKL. V lost 1 base and J lost 4, with 13 bases in between. CDR3 sequence: CASSQVPVGGETQYF. DNA of the CDR3: TGCGCCAGCAGCCAAGTTCCAGTTGGAGGAGAGACCCAGTACTTC.